The 31 T cell receptor beta chains presented below share a single source sample, sequenced in a study of T cell responses to AZD1222 COVID-19 vaccine. Clones were read by immunoSEQ multiplex PCR, and TCRdb kept only the in-frame ones, dropping some. The table includes 150,000 to 200,000 clones, 90% to 95% detected once. The source material was peripheral blood, sampled 28 days after the second AZD1222 dose. These receptors originate from an adult who received the AZD1222 COVID-19 vaccine.

The chain recombines TRBV28 with TRBJ2-5; possibly TRBD1 for D (6 bases). CDR1 and CDR2 (germline): MDHEN, SYDVKM. There are 13 residues in the CDR3. Trimming cost V 7 bases and J 5 bases, with 14 bases left between them. The CDR3 here is CASNTGFGETQYF. The CDR3 DNA is TGTGCCAGCAATACAGGGTTCGGGGAGACCCAGTACTTC.

This clone has just one count. The chain carries TRBV6-4 and TRBJ1-1, with D possibly being TRBD1 (5 bases). The CDR3 sequence is 14 residues long. V gave up 3 bases and J gave up 4 bases, with 12 bases separating them. Germline CDR1 and CDR2: MRHNA and SNTAGT. CDR3 residues: CASSESQDRTEAFF. The DNA for the CDR3 is TGTGCCAGCAGTGAGTCACAGGATCGCACTGAAGCTTTCTTT.

The chain couples TRBV3-1 (or the pseudogene TRBV3-2) to TRBJ1-1, with 7 bases fitting TRBD1. This CDR3 comprises 17 residues. The germline V gene encodes CDR1 LGHDT and CDR2 YNNKEL (reference sequence). V was clipped by 4 bases and J by 5 bases; unmatched bases: 16. DNA of the CDR3: TGTGCCAGCAGCCCTATCTCATTGGACAGGAGGGGGACTGAAGCTTTCTTT. Encoded protein: CASSPISLDRRGTEAFF.

The gene calls are TRBV10-1 and TRBJ2-4, with 9 bases identical to TRBD1. V shed 5 bases and J 9 bases; nucleotides not matched to a gene: 5. The CDR3 is made up of 13 amino acids. Germline V gives CDR1 WNHNN, CDR2 SYGVQD (reference sequence). CDR3 nucleotides: TGCGCCAGCAGTACACTGACAGGGGGCATTCAGTACTTC. Protein product: CASSTLTGGIQYF.

The chain combines TRBV6-1 with TRBJ1-4; 9 nucleotides align to TRBD1. CDR3 length: 12 amino acids. Germline CDR1 is MNHNS and CDR2 is SASEGT. Unmatched junction bases numbered 4, after V lost 2 bases and J lost 15 bases. The CDR3 loop is CASSEFGTGLFF. DNA for the CDR3: TGTGCCAGCAGTGAATTCGGGACAGGGTTGTTTTTT.

The chain links TRBV5-4 to TRBJ2-5; 7 bases align to TRBD1. Germline V gene data show CDR1 as SGHNT and CDR2 as YYREEE (reference sequence). There are 16 residues in the CDR3. V lost 3 bases to trimming and J lost 5 bases; unmatched junction nucleotides: 13. CDR3 nucleotide sequence: TGTGCCAGCAGCTACGGAACAGGGGCCACAGAGGAGACCCAGTACTTC. It is translated as CASSYGTGATEETQYF.

This clone has just one count. The CDR3: CASSQVYEGTREQYF. The CDR3 region has the DNA TGTGCCAGCAGCCAAGTATATGAGGGAACGAGGGAGCAGTACTTC. The rearrangement joins TRBV14 to TRBJ2-7; D possibly corresponds to TRBD2 (5 bases). This CDR3 is built from 15 residues. V lost 1 base and J 7 bases, leaving 17 bases between the germline ends. Germline CDR1 reads SGHDN; CDR2 reads FVKESK.

The chain is built from TRBV7-3 and TRBJ2-1; 10 positions agree with TRBD2. With V trimmed by 5 bases and J by 8 bases, 9 bases remained unmatched. This CDR3 spans 15 amino acids. Germline lookup yields CDR1 SGHTA and CDR2 FQGTGA. The CDR3 nucleotides read TGTGCCAGCAGCACTAGCGGGATCGGGCTTGATGAGCAGTTCTTC. This encodes CASSTSGIGLDEQFF.

The chain is built from TRBV5-1 and TRBJ1-4; maybe TRBD1 (5 bases). CDR3 size: 15 residues. CDR1 and CDR2 from the germline V gene are SGHRS and YFSETQ. Trimming shortened V by 4 bases and J by 5 bases, and 15 bases separated the two germline ends. CDR3 in amino acids: CASSTLAGSNEKLFF. In DNA, the CDR3 is TGCGCCAGCAGCACCTTGGCAGGGAGCAATGAAAAACTGTTTTTT.

The chain combines TRBV10-3 with TRBJ1-2; TRBD1 matches at 7 bases. The germline V gene has CDR1 ENHRY and CDR2 SYGVKD. The V gene end was trimmed by 6 bases and the J gene end by 4 bases; junction bases not matched to a gene: 5. There are 13 residues in the CDR3. The CDR3 protein is CAIRLTGSYGYTF. The CDR3 nucleotides are TGTGCCATCAGATTGACAGGGTCCTATGGCTACACCTTC.

The genes are TRBV13 and TRBJ2-1; D is unclear. The CDR3 extends over 15 amino acids. Trimming removed 5 bases from V and 2 bases from J, with 13 bases in between. Per the germline V gene, CDR1 is PRHDT and CDR2 is FYEKMQ (reference sequence). Here the CDR3 reads CASSPPPNAYNEQFF. CDR3 in DNA: TGTGCCAGCAGCCCCCCTCCCAATGCCTACAATGAGCAGTTCTTC.

The gene calls are TRBV18 and TRBJ2-6; D not resolved. CDR1 and CDR2 (germline): KGHSH, LQKENI. This CDR3 spans 15 amino acids. Deletions cut 10 bases from V and 0 bases from J, with 13 bases between. This chain's CDR3 is CATRLRSSGANVLTF. As DNA, the CDR3 is TGTGCCACCCGTTTGAGATCCTCTGGGGCCAACGTCCTGACTTTC.

The rearrangement uses TRBV28 and TRBJ2-7, with 11 nucleotides matching TRBD2. CDR3 size: 15 residues. The germline V gene has CDR1 MDHEN and CDR2 SYDVKM. With 4 bases clipped from V and 5 bases from J, the junction kept 7 bases outside the gene matches. CDR3 in DNA: TGTGCCAGCAGTTCACTAGCGGGAGACGGCGACGAGCAGTACTTC. Amino acids: CASSSLAGDGDEQYF.

This chain links TRBV30 with TRBJ1-3; the D is unclear. Per germline, CDR1 GTSNPN and CDR2 SVGIG (reference sequence). The length of the CDR3 is 15 residues. V gave up 0 bases and J gave up 0 bases, with 9 bases separating them. CDR3 in DNA: TGTGCCTGGAGTGTCCCACCGAGCTCTGGAAACACCATATATTTT. Translating gives CAWSVPPSSGNTIYF. The variable domain in full, completed from reference TRBV30 and TRBJ1-3, reads SQTIHQWPATLVQPVGSPLSLECTVEGTSNPNLYWYRQAAGRGLQLLFYSVGIGQISSEVPQNLSASRPQDRQFILSSKKLLLSDSGFYLCAWSVPPSSGNTIYFGEGSWLTVV.

The chain couples TRBV28 to TRBJ1-1; no firm D call. The V end was cut by 6 bases, the J end by 0 bases, with 8 bases between. The CDR3 runs to 13 residues. Per germline, CDR1 MDHEN and CDR2 SYDVKM. This CDR3 is CASSYSLNTEAFF. For the CDR3, the DNA is TGTGCCAGCAGCTACAGCTTGAACACTGAAGCTTTCTTT. The complete variable domain, with remaining parts taken from reference TRBV28 and TRBJ1-1, reads DVKVTQSSRYLVKRTGEKVFLECVQDMDHENMFWYRQDPGLGLRLIYFSYDVKMKEKGDIPEGYSVSREKKERFSLILESASTNQTSMYLCASSYSLNTEAFFGQGTRLTVV.

The genes are TRBV20-1 and TRBJ2-7, with D possibly TRBD1 on 5 matching bases. V lost 3 bases to trimming and J lost 4 bases, with 16 bases between them. The germline gives CDR1 DFQATT, CDR2 SNEGSKA (reference sequence). CDR3 length equals 14 residues. Here the CDR3 DNA reads TGCAGTGCTAGTGAGGCAAAAGGGGTATACGAGCAGTACTTC. Protein sequence: CSASEAKGVYEQYF.

The chain couples TRBV28 to TRBJ1-1; 7 bases map to TRBD1. Germline lookup yields CDR1 MDHEN and CDR2 SYDVKM. Unmatched junction bases numbered 10, after V lost 9 bases and J lost 6 bases. The length of the CDR3 is 13 residues. The CDR3 DNA follows: TGTGCCAGTAACCGACAGGGAAGGTCTGAAGCTTTCTTT. Translating it yields CASNRQGRSEAFF.

This clone was detected a few times. J is TRBJ1-1 and V is TRBV19; 7 bases align to TRBD1. This CDR3 is 15 amino acids long. Looked up from germline, CDR1 is LNHDA and CDR2 is SQIVND (reference sequence). V was pared by 4 bases and J by 4 bases, with 9 bases of the junction left unmatched. The CDR3 loop reads CASSRGPGTATEAFF. The DNA of the CDR3 is TGTGCCAGTAGTAGGGGGCCCGGGACAGCCACTGAAGCTTTCTTT. Complete variable domain (other parts from reference TRBV19 and TRBJ1-1): DGGITQSPKYLFRKEGQNVTLSCEQNLNHDAMYWYRQDPGQGLRLIYYSQIVNDFQKGDIAEGYSVSREKKESFPLTVTSAQKNPTAFYLCASSRGPGTATEAFFGQGTRLTVV.

CDR3 sequence (DNA): TGCGCCAGCAGTGAGTTGGGTGGAGGAGGCTCCTACAATGAGCAGTTCTTC. Its translation is CASSELGGGGSYNEQFF. The chain links TRBV10-2 to TRBJ2-1; TRBD2 is a possible D gene (5 bases). CDR3 length equals 17 residues. From germline, CDR1 is WSHSY and CDR2 SAAADI. Trimming took off 1 base at V and 0 bases at J, with 13 bases between the two ends.

The chain combines TRBV7-6 with TRBJ2-7; TRBD1 matches 11 bases. The CDR3 has 16 amino acids. With V trimmed by 5 bases and J by 5 bases, 11 bases remained unmatched. Germline V gene lookup returns CDR1 SGHVS and CDR2 FNYEAQ. CDR3 sequence: CASSRTRDRGTDEQYF. CDR3 bases: TGTGCCAGCAGCCGTACCCGGGACAGGGGGACGGACGAGCAGTACTTC. Based on the CDR3 plus reference TRBV7-6 and TRBJ2-7, the full variable domain is GAGVSQSPRYKVTKRGQDVALRCDPISGHVSLYWYRQALGQGPEFLTYFNYEAQQDKSGLPNDRFSAERPEGSISTLTIQRTEQRDSAMYRCASSRTRDRGTDEQYFGPGTRLTVT.

The chain joins TRBV5-1 to TRBJ1-5; D uncertain. CDR3 length: 15 amino acids. Trimming took off 5 bases at V and 0 bases at J, with 12 bases between the two ends. Looked up from germline, CDR1 is SGHRS and CDR2 is YFSETQ. The CDR3 here is CASRPTTVSNQPQHF. The CDR3 DNA is TGCGCCAGCAGGCCAACGACGGTTAGCAATCAGCCCCAGCATTTT.

The chain couples TRBV28 to TRBJ2-2; TRBD1 agrees at 9 bases. Per the germline V gene, CDR1 is MDHEN and CDR2 is SYDVKM. The length of the CDR3 is 16 residues. V lost 4 bases and J lost 5; bases outside the gene matches: 8. The CDR3 coding sequence is TGTGCCAGCAGTTCGCCGGGACAGGGCCAAACCGGGGAGCTGTTTTTT. This codes for CASSSPGQGQTGELFF.

J is TRBJ2-5 and V is TRBV6-5; 11 bases line up with TRBD2. J was trimmed by 2 bases and V by 2 bases; bases with no gene match: 1. Germline CDR1 reads MNHEY; CDR2 reads SVGAGI. The CDR3 covers 15 residues. CDR3 protein: CASSYRLAGQETQYF. CDR3 bases: TGTGCCAGCAGTTACCGACTAGCGGGACAAGAGACCCAGTACTTC.

The chain joins TRBV10-3 to TRBJ2-1, with 7 bases lining up with TRBD2. Germline V gene data show CDR1 as ENHRY and CDR2 as SYGVKD. V was pared by 0 bases and J by 0 bases, with 2 bases of the junction left unmatched. The CDR3 spans 16 residues. The CDR3 region has the DNA TGTGCCATCAGTGAGTCGGGGGGGGGCTCCTACAATGAGCAGTTCTTC. Its protein product is CAISESGGGSYNEQFF.

This chain connects TRBV10-3 to TRBJ1-5; 9 bases agree with TRBD1. Germline CDR1 reads ENHRY; CDR2 reads SYGVKD. The CDR3 runs to 14 residues. J gave up 6 bases and V 6 bases, and 6 bases lay outside the gene matches. The chain's CDR3 is CAISLTGGPQPQHF. The DNA of the CDR3 is TGTGCCATCAGCCTAACAGGGGGCCCTCAGCCCCAGCATTTT.

The table lists this clone with a count of one. The gene calls are TRBV5-1 and TRBJ2-1; 11 nucleotides match TRBD2. CDR1 and CDR2 from the germline V gene are SGHRS and YFSETQ. Germline trimming cut 3 bases from V and 3 bases from J; bases unmatched to any gene: 11. The CDR3 covers 18 residues. CDR3: CASSWPLITSGSYNEQFF. CDR3 nucleotides: TGCGCCAGCAGCTGGCCTCTAATCACTAGCGGGAGCTACAATGAGCAGTTCTTC.

About this clone: This same CDR3 is encoded by further DNA sequences in the sample. J is TRBJ2-3 and V is TRBV11-3, with 7 bases identical to TRBD2. The CDR3 is 14 amino acids. The V and J ends lost 5 bases and 0 bases, in that order; junction bases with no gene match: 2. CDR1 is SGHNT, CDR2 YENEEA, per germline. CDR3 bases: TGTGCCAGCAGCCTCGGGGGGAGCACAGATACGCAGTATTTT. Translated, it gives CASSLGGSTDTQYF.

The chain uses TRBV30 and TRBJ1-2; D is unresolved. This CDR3 has 10 residues. Trimming pared 5 bases from V and 0 bases from J, leaving 1 base between. The germline gives CDR1 GTSNPN, CDR2 SVGIG (reference sequence). The CDR3 reads CAWANYGYTF. CDR3 nucleotides: TGTGCCTGGGCTAACTATGGCTACACCTTC.

This chain uses TRBV28 with TRBJ2-5; D call uncertain. V gave up 2 bases and J gave up 2 bases, with 3 bases separating them. Germline values: CDR1 MDHEN, CDR2 SYDVKM. The CDR3 has 12 amino acids. The CDR3 DNA reads TGTGCCAGCAGTTTACAACAAGAGACCCAGTACTTC. Translation gives CASSLQQETQYF.

This clone has a handful of counts. The rearrangement uses TRBV6-5 and TRBJ1-4, with D uncertain. Trimming removed 0 bases at V and 8 bases at J, with 13 bases between. Germline V gene lookup returns CDR1 MNHEY and CDR2 SVGAGI. The CDR3 loop spans 15 amino acids. The CDR3 nucleotides read TGTGCCAGCAGTTACTCGGCCGCCTTGGGAGAAAAACTGTTTTTT. Translated: CASSYSAALGEKLFF.

This chain joins TRBV28 and TRBJ2-3; D may be TRBD1 (6 bases). The V and J ends lost 2 bases and 2 bases respectively, with 11 bases between them. The CDR3 runs to 15 residues. Germline CDR1 MDHEN, CDR2 SYDVKM. CDR3 bases: TGTGCCAGCAGTTTAGGGGCAGGGGCCACAGATACGCAGTATTTT. Its translation: CASSLGAGATDTQYF.